These T cell receptor beta chains were read from a single sample in a study of shared clonotypes between healthy human individuals. Sequencing was performed with immunoSEQ multiplex PCR; in TCRdb, only in-frame clones are kept and a portion is missing. The table shows about 490,000 clones, with over 70% occurring only once. Sequencing was carried out using PBMCs. These receptors were taken from a woman aged 40-49 years in good health. Some clones in this sample may be carry-over from other donors' samples. CDR3s include the opening cysteine and the closing phenylalanine or tryptophan. D genes are given only for firm matches. Not every row has a clone size; where given, it reads once, few, many or a size class.

len: 16; j_gene: TRBJ2-1; abundance: NA; d_gene: NA; v_gene: TRBV15; CDR3nt: TGTGCCACCAGCAGGGACCCGGACCCCTCCCGTGGTGAGCAGTTCTTC; CDR3aa: CATSRDPDPSRGEQFF
len: 15; j_gene: TRBJ2-6; abundance: NA; d_gene: NA; v_gene: TRBV7-2; CDR3nt: TGTGCCAGCAGCTTAAACTTGAGTGTGGCCAACGTCCTGACTTTC; CDR3aa: CASSLNLSVANVLTF
len: 15; j_gene: TRBJ2-2; abundance: NA; d_gene: NA; v_gene: TRBV19; CDR3nt: TGTGCCAGTAGTGCGCTGGGGGCGGACACCGGGGAGCTGTTTTTT; CDR3aa: CASSALGADTGELFF
len: 15; j_gene: TRBJ1-4; abundance: NA; d_gene: NA; v_gene: TRBV9; CDR3nt: TGTGCCAGCAGCGTAGTAGGGTCTTACGGTGAAAAACTGTTTTTT; CDR3aa: CASSVVGSYGEKLFF
len: 15; j_gene: TRBJ2-5; abundance: NA; d_gene: TRBD2; v_gene: TRBV11-3; CDR3nt: TGTGCCAGCAGCTTAGGGCGGGAGGGCCGTGAGACCCAGTACTTC; CDR3aa: CASSLGREGRETQYF
len: 14; j_gene: TRBJ2-7; abundance: NA; d_gene: NA; v_gene: TRBV2; CDR3nt: TGTGCCAGCAGTGAGGCATGTTATCCCTACGAGCAGTACTTC; CDR3aa: CASSEACYPYEQYF
len: 13; j_gene: TRBJ2-5; abundance: NA; d_gene: TRBD1; v_gene: TRBV25-1; CDR3nt: TGTGCCAGCAGGGAGACAGGGTTGGAGACCCAGTACTTC; CDR3aa: CASRETGLETQYF
len: 13; j_gene: TRBJ2-1; abundance: NA; d_gene: NA; v_gene: TRBV7-2; CDR3nt: TGTGCCAGCAGCTTTCAGTTGGGCGATGAGCAGTTCTTC; CDR3aa: CASSFQLGDEQFF
len: 16; j_gene: TRBJ2-3; abundance: NA; d_gene: NA; v_gene: TRBV7-9; CDR3nt: TGTGCCAGCAGCTTAGCGGGTGGGGTGAGAACGGATACGCAGTATTTT; CDR3aa: CASSLAGGVRTDTQYF
len: 15; j_gene: TRBJ1-4; abundance: NA; d_gene: TRBD1; v_gene: TRBV28; CDR3nt: TGTGCCAGCAGTTCAGGGGGGGCAACTAATGAAAAACTGTTTTTT; CDR3aa: CASSSGGATNEKLFF
len: 14; j_gene: TRBJ2-7; abundance: many; d_gene: NA; v_gene: TRBV28; CDR3nt: TGTGCCAGCAGTTCGGGAACGCTAATCTACGAGCAGTACTTC; CDR3aa: CASSSGTLIYEQYF
len: 14; j_gene: TRBJ2-7; abundance: NA; d_gene: NA; v_gene: TRBV2; CDR3nt: TGTGCCAGCAGAGCGTTCTTTAGCTCCTACGAGCAGTACTTC; CDR3aa: CASRAFFSSYEQYF
len: 14; j_gene: TRBJ2-7; abundance: NA; d_gene: NA; v_gene: TRBV5-4; CDR3nt: TGTGCCAGCAGCTTGGGACAGCCTATTTTAGAGCAGTACTTC; CDR3aa: CASSLGQPILEQYF